This TCR beta chain comes out of a study of response to subunit inactivated influenza vaccine. Turning to this clonotype: Its antigen is not identified.

Broader study findings: After each seasonal influenza vaccination, few new T cells are recruited, the authors suggested.

TCRdb analysed the RT-PCR reads with MiXCR anew, one entry per CDR3 protein. Of hundreds of thousands of distinct CDR3 sequences listed, approximately 15% are singletons. The CDR3 sequence is 14 residues long. The V segment lost 5 bases and the J segment 7 bases; nucleotides outside the gene matches: 10. Germline CDR1 MNHEY, CDR2 SMNVEV (reference sequence). The sample consisted of PBMCs from blood, taken 14 days before vaccination. The sequence derives from a man aged 45-60 years who received an inactivated influenza vaccine. The chain couples TRBV27 to TRBJ2-5, with 7 bases fitting TRBD2. This chain's CDR3 is CASSRGDGVGTQYF. The DNA for the CDR3 is TGTGCCAGCAGTCGGGGGGACGGTGTGGGGACCCAGTACTTC.